The TCR beta chain described here comes from a study of T cells in Graves' hyperthyroidism and ophthalmopathy. Worth noting for this clonotype: Antigen specificity is unknown.

Findings of the study overall: Blood samples included most of the expanded thyroid clonotypes exceeding 0.001.

Stable hyperthyroidism: no ophthalmopathy progression over 18 months of follow-up. RNA transcripts provided the source from which TCR beta CDR3 regions were amplified. TCR CDR3 underwent first-round RT-PCR with the HTBI primer set. TCRdb used MiXCR to reprocess the multiplex PCR reads, holding one entry per CDR3 protein. The data contain around 500,000 distinct CDR3 sequences, 13% to 15% of them singletons. The receptor's source is a young woman with Graves' hyperthyroidism. Sequenced: blood.

CDR3: CASSRSPGTVNTQYF. The CDR3 nucleotides are TGTGCCAGCTCACGCTCTCCCGGGACAGTTAATACGCAGTATTTT. This rearrangement joins TRBV18 to TRBJ2-3; 7 bases are shared with TRBD1. The length of the CDR3 is 15 residues. V was pared by 4 bases and J by 7 bases, with 11 bases of the junction left unmatched. Germline assignment: CDR1 KGHSH and CDR2 LQKENI.